These 3 T cell receptor beta chains were sequenced from one sample in a study of CD4 and CD8 cells across lung adenocarcinoma regions. TCRdb ran MiXCR on the PCR reads and lists one entry per CDR3 protein. The sample holds 9,200 or so distinct CDR3 sequences, about half seen once. The specimen was CD8+ T cells from the margin of a lung tumor. These receptors were obtained from a female donor with lung adenocarcinoma. The CD4 and CD8 labels of this study may be unreliable.

This clonotype appeared many times. This rearrangement joins TRBV4-1 to TRBJ2-1; the D gene is possibly TRBD2 (5 bases). This CDR3 comprises 20 residues. Trimming pared 2 bases from V and 3 bases from J, leaving 26 bases between. CDR1 is MGHRA, CDR2 YSYEKL, per germline. The CDR3 DNA is TGCGCCAGCAGCCAACGCCCAGCTATCCCTGACACACGGGGCTACAATGAGCAGTTCTTC. It encodes CASSQRPAIPDTRGYNEQFF.

The chain is built from TRBV6-1 and TRBJ2-2; the match to TRBD2 covers 7 bases. The end of the DNA aligns better with TRBJ2-3, so the J call may be wrong. CDR1 MNHNS and CDR2 SASEGT come from the germline V gene. The CDR3 spans 15 residues. CDR3 region: CASSVQAGNTGEQYF. The CDR3 nucleotides read TGTGCCAGCAGCGTCCAAGCGGGGAACACCGGGGAGCAGTATTTT.

The chain joins TRBV24-1 to TRBJ2-5; TRBD1 or TRBD2 may be the D gene (6 bases each). The end of the DNA is better explained by TRBJ2-7, so the J call may be wrong. Per the germline V gene, CDR1 is KGHDR and CDR2 is SFDVKD. The CDR3 is 16 amino acids. CDR3: CATSPGRRGLNYEQYF. In DNA, the CDR3 is TGTGCCACCAGCCCGGGGCGGAGGGGGTTGAACTACGAGCAGTACTTC.